The source of this T cell receptor (beta chain) is a study of CD8 T cells in Susac syndrome. V gave up 8 bases and J gave up 3 bases, with 13 bases separating them. The CDR3 length is 14 residues. Germline V lookup: CDR1 MNHEY, CDR2 SMNVEV (reference sequence). Random-hexamer reverse transcription was applied to roughly 0.5 to 1 ug RNA. Each CDR3 protein gets one entry after TCRdb re-called the immunoSEQ multiplex PCR reads with MiXCR. The sample holds about 100,000 distinct CDR3 sequences, about 96% seen once. The receptor's source is a human donor with Susac syndrome. The specimen was CD8+ T cells from PBMCs. V usage is TRBV27 and J usage is TRBJ2-2; no clear D. The CDR3, as DNA: TGTGCCAGCGGCCCTCGTTGGGACACCGGGGAGCTGTTTTTT. It yields the protein CASGPRWDTGELFF.